Listed below are T cell receptor beta chains from one sample, sequenced in a study of blood T cell repertoires in COVID-19. The assay was immunoSEQ multiplex PCR, and TCRdb's table has in-frame clones only and misses some. The sample has a few hundred thousand clones, 83% seen once. The source material was PBMCs or T cells enriched from blood (not recorded which). Source of these receptors: a woman aged 45 to 65 who had recovered from COVID-19. Each CDR3 is given with its conserved first and last residue. D genes are given only for firm matches. The listing skips clone size in some rows; elsewhere it reads once, few, many or a size class.

TRBD1	TRBV7-2	NA	TRBJ1-2	CASSFGTGMANYGYTF	TGTGCCAGCAGCTTCGGGACAGGGATGGCTAACTATGGCTACACCTTC
TRBD1	TRBV4-1	NA	TRBJ1-1	CASSQDRGGSGTEAFF	TGCGCCAGCAGCCAAGATAGAGGGGGCTCGGGCACTGAAGCTTTCTTT
NA	TRBV29-1	NA	TRBJ2-7	CSAADSDYEQYF	TGCAGCGCCGCGGACAGCGACTACGAGCAGTACTTC
NA	TRBV7-3	NA	TRBJ2-5	CASSLTRAETQYF	TGTGCCAGCAGCTTAACGCGCGCGGAGACCCAGTACTTC
NA	TRBV23-1	NA	TRBJ1-1	CASSSDKTEAFF	TGCGCCAGCAGCTCCGACAAAACTGAAGCTTTCTTT
NA	TRBV21-1	NA	TRBJ1-4	CASSLRMEVLNEKLFF	TGTGCCAGCAGCCTCAGGATGGAGGTCTTAAATGAAAAACTGTTTTTT
NA	TRBV11-2	NA	TRBJ1-2	CASSLSRVGYTF	TGTGCCAGCAGCTTAAGCAGGGTTGGCTACACCTTC
NA	TRBV15	NA	TRBJ1-1	CAITNAQGMNTEAFF	TGTGCCATTACAAACGCGCAGGGTATGAACACTGAAGCTTTCTTT
NA	TRBV24-1	NA	TRBJ2-1	CATSDSRTIGGEQFF	TGTGCCACCAGTGATTCCCGGACGATTGGAGGTGAGCAGTTCTTC
TRBD2	TRBV6-2/TRBV6-3	NA	TRBJ2-1	CASSYFSNSGSWGNEQFF	TGTGCCAGCAGTTACTTCTCAAATAGCGGGAGTTGGGGCAATGAGCAGTTCTTC
NA	TRBV9	NA	TRBJ1-2	CASSVGLTGLGGYTF	TGTGCCAGCAGCGTAGGCTTGACGGGTCTTGGCGGCTACACCTTC
TRBD2	TRBV7-2	NA	TRBJ2-7	CASSPGSSGNSYEQYF	TGTGCCAGCAGCCCGGGTTCTAGCGGGAACTCCTACGAGCAGTACTTC
TRBD1	TRBV6-5	NA	TRBJ1-1	CASRTGGASEAFF	TGTGCCAGCAGGACAGGGGGTGCTTCTGAAGCTTTCTTT
NA	TRBV5-4	NA	TRBJ1-1	CASSGTISTNTEAFF	TGTGCCAGCAGCGGGACAATATCAACGAACACTGAAGCTTTCTTT
NA	TRBV2	NA	TRBJ1-2	CASSSGLGGYTF	TGTGCCAGCTCCTCAGGGTTGGGGGGCTACACCTTC
TRBD1	TRBV5-5	NA	TRBJ1-2	CASSPDRSYYTF	TGTGCCAGCAGCCCGGACAGGAGTTACTACACCTTC
NA	TRBV4-2	NA	TRBJ1-2	CASSQIAAIRGYTF	TGTGCCAGCAGCCAAATCGCCGCTATCAGGGGCTACACCTTC
TRBD1	TRBV5-6	NA	TRBJ1-1	CASSLDRVPEAFF	TGTGCCAGCAGCCTCGACAGGGTCCCTGAAGCTTTCTTT
TRBD2	TRBV5-5	few	TRBJ2-1	CASRLEGLAGFNEQFF	TGTGCCAGCAGATTAGAGGGACTAGCGGGTTTCAATGAGCAGTTCTTC
TRBD1	TRBV30	NA	TRBJ1-4	CAWGRQGTEKLFF	TGTGCCTGGGGGAGACAGGGGACCGAAAAACTGTTTTTT
NA	TRBV7-9	NA	TRBJ1-2	CASSPGGSGYTF	TGTGCCAGCAGCCCCGGGGGGAGTGGCTACACCTTC
TRBD1	TRBV7-8	once	TRBJ1-5	CASSRSWGQPPYSNQPQHF	TGTGCCAGCAGTCGATCCTGGGGACAGCCGCCGTATAGCAATCAGCCCCAGCATTTT
NA	TRBV11-1	NA	TRBJ1-2	CASSLVSREDGYTF	TGTGCCAGCAGCTTAGTTTCGAGGGAGGACGGCTACACCTTC
TRBD1	TRBV6-5	NA	TRBJ1-6	CASRLGTGRNSPLHF	TGTGCCAGCAGACTCGGGACAGGCAGAAATTCACCCCTCCACTTT
NA	TRBV11-1	NA	TRBJ2-7	CASSLQRTAYEQYF	TGTGCCAGCAGCTTACAGCGGACAGCCTACGAGCAGTACTTC
TRBD1	TRBV2	few	TRBJ1-1	CASSEGRGLDTEAFF	TGTGCCAGCAGTGAGGGAAGGGGGCTGGACACTGAAGCTTTCTTT
TRBD1	TRBV5-1	NA	TRBJ1-5	CASSLTPAAGGQPQHF	TGCGCCAGCAGCTTAACCCCCGCCGCAGGGGGTCAGCCCCAGCATTTT
NA	TRBV25-1	NA	TRBJ1-3	CASSEHSDSISGNTIYF	TGTGCCAGCAGTGAACATTCCGACAGCATCTCTGGAAACACCATATATTTT
NA	TRBV5-1	NA	TRBJ1-1	CASSLEILNTEAFF	TGCGCCAGCAGCTTGGAAATATTGAACACTGAAGCTTTCTTT
NA	TRBV6-5	few	TRBJ1-2	CASNQQGFYGYTF	TGTGCCAGCAACCAACAGGGATTCTATGGCTACACCTTC
NA	TRBV30	once	TRBJ1-5	CAWSAGGDQPQHF	TGTGCCTGGAGTGCCGGAGGGGATCAGCCCCAGCATTTT
NA	TRBV19	NA	TRBJ1-4	CASPPVRRTNEKLFF	TGTGCCAGCCCGCCCGTAAGGAGGACTAATGAAAAACTGTTTTTT
TRBD1	TRBV30	NA	TRBJ1-2	CAWSVQPGQGGGYTF	TGTGCCTGGAGTGTACAGCCGGGACAGGGTGGGGGCTACACCTTC
NA	TRBV12-3/TRBV12-4	NA	TRBJ1-2	CASSSGRNYGYTF	TGTGCCAGCAGTTCCGGGAGAAACTATGGCTACACCTTC
TRBD2	TRBV28	NA	TRBJ2-7	CASMIPGGPVYEQYF	TGTGCCAGCATGATTCCGGGAGGGCCAGTCTACGAGCAGTACTTC
TRBD1	TRBV4-1	NA	TRBJ2-7	CASSQDRGQGGWHEQYF	TGCGCCAGCAGCCAAGATCGAGGACAGGGTGGTTGGCACGAGCAGTACTTC
TRBD2	TRBV19	NA	TRBJ2-1	CASSSGGTSYNEQFF	TGTGCCAGTAGCAGCGGGGGGACCTCCTACAATGAGCAGTTCTTC
NA	TRBV3-1/TRBV3-2	NA	TRBJ2-7	CASSSFGGEQYF	TGTGCCAGCAGTTCGTTCGGGGGCGAGCAGTACTTC
NA	TRBV6-5	NA	TRBJ1-2	CASSTPPGGYTF	TGTGCCAGCAGTACCCCGCCGGGTGGCTACACCTTC
NA	TRBV29-1	once	TRBJ1-4	CSANRGTNEKLFF	TGCAGCGCGAACCGGGGTACTAATGAAAAACTGTTTTTT
TRBD1	TRBV4-2	once	TRBJ1-2	CASSPIGQEVDGYTF	TGTGCCAGCAGCCCAATCGGACAGGAGGTCGATGGCTACACCTTC
TRBD1	TRBV27	NA	TRBJ1-6	CASRMTGPNSPLHF	TGTGCCAGCCGAATGACAGGGCCGAATTCACCCCTCCACTTT
TRBD1	TRBV30	NA	TRBJ2-7	CAWQTTGPGYEQYF	TGTGCCTGGCAAACGACAGGGCCCGGGTATGAGCAGTACTTC
NA	TRBV2	NA	TRBJ1-2	CASSPNGLQERFNGYTF	TGTGCCAGCAGCCCTAACGGTCTGCAGGAACGCTTCAATGGCTACACCTTC
NA	TRBV10-3	NA	TRBJ2-2	CAIRQATNTGELFF	TGTGCCATCCGGCAGGCTACGAACACCGGGGAGCTGTTTTTT
NA	TRBV30	NA	TRBJ1-5	CAWSTGHQPQHF	TGTGCCTGGTCCACAGGTCATCAGCCCCAGCATTTT
TRBD1	TRBV5-1	few	TRBJ1-2	CASSPGDREDGYTF	TGCGCCAGCAGCCCGGGGGACAGGGAAGATGGCTACACCTTC
NA	TRBV6-2/TRBV6-3	NA	TRBJ2-7	CASSYSSGSPYEQYF	TGTGCCAGCAGTTACTCGAGCGGGTCTCCCTACGAGCAGTACTTC
NA	TRBV5-6	few	TRBJ1-2	CASSSEWSGYTF	TGTGCCAGCAGCTCAGAATGGAGTGGCTACACCTTC
NA	TRBV29-1	NA	TRBJ2-7	CSGTPTGTDEQYF	TGCAGCGGAACCCCGACAGGGACTGACGAGCAGTACTTC
NA	TRBV7-9	NA	TRBJ1-3	CASSPTSENTIYF	TGTGCCAGCAGCCCCACGAGTGAAAACACCATATATTTT
TRBD1	TRBV27	NA	TRBJ2-2	CASSFGTARTGELFF	TGTGCCAGCAGTTTTGGGACAGCCCGTACCGGGGAGCTGTTTTTT